The 10 T cell receptor beta chains listed next were all sequenced from one sample in a study of beta chain features in type 1 diabetes. cDNA synthesis used the whole RNA isolate, giving expressed TCRB sequences. Clones were sequenced by immunoSEQ multiplex PCR, and TCRdb holds only the in-frame ones, with some missing. The sample lists 900,000 or so clones; under 20% were seen once. The sequenced sample consisted of naive CD4+ T cells from blood. Receptor source: a young woman in good health.

This clone was observed a few times. The DNA of the CDR3 is TGTGCCAGCAGCGTGACACAGGGGTTTCCTTACAATGAGCAGTTCTTC. Residues: CASSVTQGFPYNEQFF. The chain uses TRBV7-9 and TRBJ2-1; 7 nucleotides match TRBD1. This CDR3 region has 16 residues. Germline V lookup: CDR1 SEHNR, CDR2 FQNEAQ (reference sequence). The J segment lost 4 bases and the V segment lost 5 bases, leaving 11 bases of the junction unmatched.

This sequence joins TRBV6-5 and TRBJ2-7; 9 positions match TRBD2. This CDR3 spans 15 amino acids. Germline loops: CDR1 MNHEY, CDR2 SVGAGI. V was clipped by 3 bases and J by 2 bases; unmatched bases: 5. The CDR3 region is CASSYRIAGAYEQYF. The DNA of the CDR3 is TGTGCCAGCAGTTATAGGATAGCGGGGGCCTACGAGCAGTACTTC.

This clone has just a few counts. The genes are TRBV6-1 and TRBJ2-1; a weak D match, TRBD2 (6 bases). This CDR3 has 12 amino acids. With 8 bases removed from V and 3 bases from J, the gap between germline ends came to 8 bases. The germline CDR1 and CDR2 sequences are MNHNS and SASEGT. CDR3 nucleotide sequence: TGTGCCAGCCGGGGGTTCTACAATGAGCAGTTCTTC. Translated, it gives CASRGFYNEQFF.

CDR3 in amino acids: CASSPPSFTDTQYF. CDR3 sequence (DNA): TGTGCCAGCTCACCCCCTAGCTTCACAGATACGCAGTATTTT. J is TRBJ2-3 and V is TRBV18; D is perhaps TRBD2 (5 bases). Germline CDR1 KGHSH, CDR2 LQKENI. The germline V and J ends were trimmed by 3 bases and 2 bases, with 9 bases remaining between them. This CDR3 region has 14 residues.

This clone came up a few times. V usage is TRBV10-3 and J usage is TRBJ1-1; no clear D. V lost 6 bases and J lost 1, with 9 bases in between. Looked up from germline, CDR1 is ENHRY and CDR2 is SYGVKD. There are 13 residues in the CDR3. CDR3 loop: CAISGHENTEAFF. The CDR3 DNA reads as TGTGCCATCAGCGGGCATGAGAACACTGAAGCTTTCTTT.

This clone was detected a few times. The chain joins TRBV28 to TRBJ1-2, with D maybe TRBD1 (5 bases). V was shortened by 6 bases and J by 0 bases, with 20 bases between the two germline ends. The V gene's germline CDR1 is MDHEN and CDR2 SYDVKM. This CDR3 region has 17 residues. The CDR3 loop is CASSLMGGDRSNYGYTF. Here the CDR3 DNA reads TGTGCCAGCAGCCTCATGGGGGGTGACAGATCTAACTATGGCTACACCTTC.

This clone was seen many times. This chain links TRBV21-1 with TRBJ2-1; the table gives TRBD2 as D, unverified against the DNA. TRBV21-1 is described as a pseudogene. CDR3 length: 14 amino acids. CDR3 sequence (DNA): TGTGCCAGCAGCCCGACTAGCGGAGACAATGAGCAGTTCTTC. It codes for CASSPTSGDNEQFF.

A few counts support this clone. V and J are TRBV25-1 and TRBJ2-2; 8 bases agree with TRBD1. The CDR3 has 16 amino acids. Germline V gene data show CDR1 as MGHDK and CDR2 as SYGVNS. Losses at the gene ends were 2 bases for V and 1 base for J; bases not matched to a gene: 3. The CDR3 DNA sequence: TGTGCCAGCAGTGAAATCGGACAGGGGAACACCGGGGAGCTGTTTTTT. This gives the protein CASSEIGQGNTGELFF. Variable domain in full (rest from reference TRBV25-1 and TRBJ2-2): EADIYQTPRYLVIGTGKKITLECSQTMGHDKMYWYQQDPGMELHLIHYSYGVNSTEKGDLSSESTVSRIRTEHFPLTLESARPSHTSQYLCASSEIGQGNTGELFFGEGSRLTVL.

This clone was observed a few times. This chain joins TRBV5-1 and TRBJ2-7; TRBD2 might be the D (6 bases). The CDR3 loop spans 13 amino acids. The germline V gene encodes CDR1 SGHRS and CDR2 YFSETQ. The V and J ends lost 1 base and 4 bases respectively, with 9 bases between them. Here the CDR3 reads CASSLSGGYEQYF. CDR3 coding DNA: TGCGCCAGCAGCTTGTCCGGGGGATACGAGCAGTACTTC.

As concerns this clone: Other DNA sequences in this specimen translate into the identical CDR3. The CDR3 region is CASSGGSYEQYF. Here the CDR3 DNA reads TGTGCCAGCTCTGGGGGGAGCTACGAGCAGTACTTC. J is TRBJ2-7 and V is TRBV2; TRBD2 might be the D (6 bases). The length of the CDR3 is 12 residues. CDR1 is SNHLY and CDR2 is FYNNEI in the germline V gene. Trimming pared 8 bases from V and 3 bases from J, leaving 11 bases between.